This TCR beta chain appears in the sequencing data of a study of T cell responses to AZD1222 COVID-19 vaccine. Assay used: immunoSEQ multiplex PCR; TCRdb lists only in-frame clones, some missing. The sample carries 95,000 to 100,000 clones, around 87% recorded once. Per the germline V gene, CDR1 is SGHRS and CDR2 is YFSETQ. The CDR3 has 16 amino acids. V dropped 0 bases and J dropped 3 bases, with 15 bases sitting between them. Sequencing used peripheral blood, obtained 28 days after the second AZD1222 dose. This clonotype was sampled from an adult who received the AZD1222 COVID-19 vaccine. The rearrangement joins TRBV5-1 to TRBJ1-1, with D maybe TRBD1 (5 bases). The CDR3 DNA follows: TGCGCCAGCAGCTTGGCCCCTCAGGGTCTAGACACTGAAGCTTTCTTT. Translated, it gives CASSLAPQGLDTEAFF.